The subject of this entry is one TCR beta chain. Its matching antigen is unknown. Overnight CMV lysate stimulation of fresh PBMCs defined donor CMV status by CD4+ IFNgamma. The record originates from a study of naive and memory T cell subsets. Study results and caveats: Especially in CD8 cells, naive repertoires contained a few larger clonotypes, possibly CD45RA-re-expressing memory cells. Over 90% of naive TCR sequences appeared only once after error correction, unlike memory subsets.

Both TRBC1 and TRBC2 were covered by a beta constant-region primer of two equimolar oligonucleotides. TCRdb analysed the UMI-ligation and nested PCR reads with MiXCR anew, one entry per CDR3 protein. This table holds around 160,000 distinct CDR3 sequences, 15% to 20% found once. The CDR3 covers 16 residues. V lost 2 bases, J lost 0 bases, and 5 bases stayed unmatched. Germline V gene sequence: CDR1 MNHNS, CDR2 SASEGT. The source is a human donor in good health. Sequencing was performed on naive CD4+ T cells from blood. V usage is TRBV6-1 and J usage is TRBJ2-3; 7 nucleotides agree with TRBD1. The CDR3 DNA follows: TGTGCCAGCAGTGAACACGGGACAGCTAGCACAGATACGCAGTATTTT. It specifies CASSEHGTASTDTQYF.